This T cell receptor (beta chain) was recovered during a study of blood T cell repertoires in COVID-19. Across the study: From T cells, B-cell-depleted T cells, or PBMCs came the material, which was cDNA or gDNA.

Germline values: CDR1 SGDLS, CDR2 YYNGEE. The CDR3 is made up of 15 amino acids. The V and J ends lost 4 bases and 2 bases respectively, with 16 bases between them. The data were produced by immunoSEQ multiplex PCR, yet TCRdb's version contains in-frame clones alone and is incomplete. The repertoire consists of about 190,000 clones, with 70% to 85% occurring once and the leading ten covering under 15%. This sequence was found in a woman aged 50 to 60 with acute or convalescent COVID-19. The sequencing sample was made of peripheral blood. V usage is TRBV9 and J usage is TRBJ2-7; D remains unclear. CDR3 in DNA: TGTGCCAGCAGCCGAAATTCCGGCAGGACCTACGAGCAGTACTTC. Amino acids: CASSRNSGRTYEQYF.